This TCR beta chain was recovered during a study of PD-1 blockade in mismatch repair-deficient tumors. Study-level findings and limits: Rapid post-treatment expansion, then contraction, generally preceding radiologic response, marked tumor-resident clones.

Libraries were prepared by immunoSEQ multiplex PCR; TCRdb keeps only in-frame clonotypes and omits some of them. The sample carries 100,000 or so clones, about four fifths recorded once. The CDR3 is 16 residues long. CDR1 is MGHRA, CDR2 YSYEKL, per germline. With 4 bases clipped from V and 4 bases from J, the junction kept 12 bases outside the gene matches. Notes on this clone: Antigen specificity is unknown.

This receptor was identified in an adult with mismatch repair-deficient cancer. The V and J genes are TRBV4-1 and TRBJ1-1; TRBD1 aligns across 7 bases. The sequenced sample was peripheral blood, obtained about 33 weeks after starting pembrolizumab. The CDR3 sequence is CASSPERGQGVTEAFF. CDR3 coding DNA: TGCGCCAGCAGCCCCGAGAGGGGGCAAGGAGTCACTGAAGCTTTCTTT.